This T cell receptor (beta chain) was obtained from a study of control samples from healthy donors and cancer patients. Germline-derived CDR1 and CDR2 are SGHRS and YFSETQ. The CDR3 runs to 15 residues. As for this clone: One end of the junction is discordant with germline, which a read error may explain.

Libraries were prepared by immunoSEQ multiplex PCR; TCRdb keeps only in-frame clonotypes and omits some of them. The sample carries about 140,000 clones, 94% recorded once. This TCR was sampled from a man between 40 and 49 years old in good health. The sequencing sample was made of blood. The chain carries TRBV5-1 and TRBJ2-1; possible D gene TRBD1, 5 bases. The CDR3 reads CASSLGRVPYNEQFF. In DNA form, the CDR3 reads TGCGCCAGCAGTTTGGGCAGGGTACCCTACAATGAGCAGTTCTTC.